This TCR beta chain was sequenced for a study of T cell responses to AZD1222 COVID-19 vaccine. Study-level information: Second doses were pooled across both intervals (about 4 or about 12 weeks). Broader study findings: Donors, mostly white British, included more females; clonal diversity was possibly underestimated. None of the repertoires were sampled until the peak T cell response had passed. Spike-specific TCR breadth and depth grew following two AZD1222 doses.

Generated by immunoSEQ multiplex PCR, the TCRdb table keeps only in-frame clones and is missing some. In the table there are some 120,000 clones, approximately 83% of which are singletons. As regards this clone: Its antigen is not known.

The CDR3 covers 15 residues. Per the germline V gene, CDR1 is GTSNPN and CDR2 is SVGIG (reference sequence). V lost 2 bases and J 4 bases, leaving 14 bases between the germline ends. The clonotype comes from an adult in good health. The chain combines TRBV30 with TRBJ1-4; D uncertain. The sample in question was peripheral blood, obtained on day 0 of AZD1222 vaccination. The CDR3 DNA reads TGTGCCTGGAGTAGAAGGTTGGCGGGTAATGAAAAACTGTTTTTT. Its translation: CAWSRRLAGNEKLFF.